This T cell receptor beta chain was retrieved from a study of multiple sclerosis patients with progressive multifocal leukoencephalopathy. Sequencing was at survey level. TCRdb's copy holds only in-frame clones and misses some; the assay was immunoSEQ multiplex PCR. The data contain more than 30,000 clones, about 87% of them singletons. To note about this clone: What it binds is unknown.

Specified time point: time of PML onset. Natalizumab-treated patients developed PML between roughly 15 and 60 months into natalizumab therapy. Every listed patient previously received interferon beta; all PML patients were women. Study outcomes and limitations: Lower normalized Shannon entropy suggested reduced TRB diversity in most PML patients.

Germline CDR1 and CDR2: KGHSH and LQKENI. The CDR3 loop spans 14 amino acids. V shed 4 bases and J 7 bases; nucleotides not matched to a gene: 5. The rearrangement uses TRBV18 and TRBJ2-1; 9 bases are shared with TRBD2. The sequence was collected from a woman aged 40 to 55 with progressive multifocal leukoencephalopathy. The specimen comprised PBMCs, sampled from a patient treated with natalizumab. The CDR3 DNA sequence: TGTGCCAGCTCACTTGCGGGGGGGCGAAATGAGCAGTTCTTC. This encodes CASSLAGGRNEQFF.